These 23 T cell receptor beta chains were all obtained from the same sample, sequenced in a study of shared clonotypes between healthy human individuals (dated by TCRdb to the early 2020s). The library was made by the immunoSEQ multiplex PCR assay. Drawn from immuneACCESS, this table holds only the in-frame rearrangements with V and J called that TCRdb kept. Clones are partly lost; checked studies trace under half to an unresolved V gene and leave the rest unexplained. This sample comprises some 2,500,000 clones, 80% to 95% of them detected only once. In total, the top ten clones hold more than 0.35% of the sample. The sequenced material came from naive CD4+ T cells from PBMCs. The cell subset or site label, read with the paper, signifies: CD45RA+ positively selected. Source of these receptors: a man aged 18 to 35 in good health. Some clones in this sample may be carry-over from other donors' samples.

This sequence joins TRBV5-1 and TRBJ1-2; tentatively, D is TRBD1 (6 bases). The length of the CDR3 is 14 residues. V lost 4 bases and J lost 0, with 10 bases in between. Germline V gene data show CDR1 as SGHRS and CDR2 as YFSETQ. The CDR3 DNA reads TGCGCCAGCAGCACAGGACAGCCTAACTATGGCTACACCTTC. This gives the protein CASSTGQPNYGYTF. Full variable domain (rest looked up from reference TRBV5-1 and TRBJ1-2): KAGVTQTPRYLIKTRGQQVTLSCSPISGHRSVSWYQQTPGQGLQFLFEYFSETQRNKGNFPGRFSGRQFSNSRSEMNVSTLELGDSALYLCASSTGQPNYGYTFGSGTRLTVV.

About this clone: The same CDR3 also results from other DNA sequences found in this sample. The chain joins TRBV5-4 to TRBJ1-5, with 7 bases that match TRBD1. Germline V gene data show CDR1 as SGHNT and CDR2 as YYREEE (reference sequence). Germline trimming cut 2 bases from V and 7 bases from J; bases unmatched to any gene: 3. This CDR3 spans 13 amino acids. The CDR3 DNA reads TGTGCCAGCAGCTTAGACAGGGCCCAGCCCCAGCATTTT. Encoded protein: CASSLDRAQPQHF. Drawing the rest from reference TRBV5-4 and TRBJ1-5, the complete variable domain is ETGVTQSPTHLIKTRGQQVTLRCSSQSGHNTVSWYQQALGQGPQFIFQYYREEENGRGNFPPRFSGLQFPNYSSELNVNALELDDSALYLCASSLDRAQPQHFGDGTRLSIL.

CDR3 in DNA: TGTGCCAGCAGTCCAAGACAGCTATCCTACGAGCAGTACTTC. It is translated as CASSPRQLSYEQYF. The chain joins TRBV27 to TRBJ2-7; a weak D match, TRBD1 (5 bases). Germline loops: CDR1 MNHEY, CDR2 SMNVEV (reference sequence). V lost 5 bases and J lost 1, with 12 bases in between. CDR3 length equals 14 residues.

The chain links TRBV18 to TRBJ1-3, with unresolved D. Germline assignment: CDR1 KGHSH and CDR2 LQKENI. CDR3 length: 15 residues. V shed 1 base and J shed 0 bases, with 7 bases lying between them. The CDR3 here is CASSPRANSGNTIYF. The CDR3 nucleotides read TGTGCCAGCTCACCACGAGCCAACTCTGGAAACACCATATATTTT.

The chain has TRBV2 and TRBJ1-2, with D possibly being TRBD1 (6 bases). V lost 5 bases and J 2 bases, leaving 12 bases between the germline ends. The CDR3 extends over 14 amino acids. Germline loops: CDR1 SNHLY, CDR2 FYNNEI. The DNA of the CDR3 is TGTGCCAGCAGTCAAGGGGGGGCGAACTATGGCTACACCTTC. Encoded protein: CASSQGGANYGYTF.

V is TRBV5-1 and J is TRBJ2-3; D perhaps matches TRBD1 (5 bases). Between the trimmed V and J ends, which lost 1 base and 2 bases, there was a span of 11 bases. CDR3 size: 15 residues. Germline CDR1 reads SGHRS; CDR2 reads YFSETQ. CDR3 sequence: CASSLQQAITDTQYF. The CDR3, as DNA: TGCGCCAGCAGCTTGCAACAGGCCATCACAGATACGCAGTATTTT.

The V and J genes are TRBV10-1 and TRBJ2-1, with 13 bases that match TRBD2. Losses at the gene ends were 5 bases for V and 0 bases for J; bases not matched to a gene: 4. The germline V gene has CDR1 WNHNN and CDR2 SYGVQD (reference sequence). The CDR3 contains 17 residues. CDR3 amino acids: CASSPLAGGSSYNEQFF. The CDR3 nucleotides read TGCGCCAGCAGTCCACTAGCGGGAGGGAGCTCCTACAATGAGCAGTTCTTC.

The V and J genes are TRBV2 and TRBJ2-3, with 7 positions matching TRBD1. The junction had 12 bases not matched to a gene; V was cut back by 6 bases and J by 9 bases. CDR3 length: 14 amino acids. The germline CDR1 and CDR2 sequences are SNHLY and FYNNEI. The CDR3 DNA follows: TGTGCCAGCAGGTTTCAATTAGGGGGCTCGACGCAGTATTTT. Its protein is CASRFQLGGSTQYF.

The chain couples TRBV6-5 to TRBJ2-3; TRBD1 might be the D (5 bases). V was shortened by 9 bases and J by 6 bases, with 16 bases between the two germline ends. The CDR3 is 13 amino acids. CDR1 is MNHEY, CDR2 SVGAGI, per germline. The CDR3 is CASGPGPVDTQYF. The CDR3 DNA follows: TGTGCCAGTGGGCCAGGGCCGGTGGATACGCAGTATTTT.

The chain combines TRBV30 with TRBJ2-5; D may be TRBD1 or TRBD2 (6 bases each). In germline, CDR1 is GTSNPN, CDR2 SVGIG (reference sequence). The CDR3 spans 14 residues. V lost 6 bases to trimming and J lost 2 bases, with 16 bases between them. CDR3 in amino acids: CACPGGPIQETQYF. CDR3 coding DNA: TGTGCCTGTCCCGGGGGCCCCATTCAAGAGACCCAGTACTTC.

The chain is built from TRBV29-1 and TRBJ2-3; possibly TRBD2 for D (5 bases). CDR3 size: 13 residues. Germline-derived CDR1 and CDR2 are SQVTM and ANQGSEA. Deletions cut 3 bases from V and 4 bases from J, with 11 bases between. The chain's CDR3 is CSVDYGLPDTQYF. The CDR3 nucleotides are TGCAGCGTTGATTATGGACTCCCAGATACGCAGTATTTT.

The V and J genes are TRBV13 and TRBJ2-2, with a tentative D call TRBD2 (6 bases). Germline V gene lookup returns CDR1 PRHDT and CDR2 FYEKMQ (reference sequence). There are 16 residues in the CDR3. V shed 1 base and J shed 4 bases, with 13 bases lying between them. DNA of the CDR3: TGTGCCAGCAGCTTAGTTGGAGGGCGCCCCACCGGGGAGCTGTTTTTT. Protein: CASSLVGGRPTGELFF.

The V and J genes are TRBV7-2 and TRBJ2-3; possibly TRBD1 or TRBD2 for D (5 bases each). The CDR3 consists of 14 residues. V lost 4 bases, J lost 0 bases, and 8 bases lay in between. Germline values: CDR1 SGHTA, CDR2 FQGNSA. In DNA, the CDR3 is TGTGCCAGCAGCTCAAGGGACAGCACAGATACGCAGTATTTT. Its protein product is CASSSRDSTDTQYF.

The chain joins TRBV10-3 to TRBJ2-7; no reliable D call. The V gene's germline CDR1 is ENHRY and CDR2 SYGVKD. The CDR3 is 12 amino acids. Trimming took 3 bases from V and 1 from J, leaving 4 bases between them. The CDR3 sequence: CAISEQSYEQYF. CDR3 DNA: TGTGCCATCAGTGAACAGTCCTACGAGCAGTACTTC.

The rearrangement uses TRBV5-1 and TRBJ2-2; possibly TRBD2 for D (6 bases). This CDR3 region has 14 residues. Germline CDR1 SGHRS, CDR2 YFSETQ. Trimming pared 0 bases from V and 7 bases from J, leaving 10 bases between. Here the CDR3 DNA reads TGCGCCAGCAGCTTGGCCGGCGGGGTCGGGGAGCTGTTTTTT. Its protein is CASSLAGGVGELFF.

The chain joins TRBV9 to TRBJ2-3; possible D gene TRBD2, 6 bases. Between the trimmed V and J ends, which lost 6 bases and 3 bases, there was a span of 17 bases. Germline V gene sequence: CDR1 SGDLS, CDR2 YYNGEE. The CDR3 has 15 amino acids. The DNA for the CDR3 is TGTGCCAGCACCTTAGGGGTCGGGGGTACAGATACGCAGTATTTT. This sequence encodes CASTLGVGGTDTQYF.

The J gene is TRBJ1-1, the V gene TRBV10-3; no clear D. CDR1 and CDR2 (germline): ENHRY, SYGVKD. Trimming pared 6 bases from V and 0 bases from J, leaving 11 bases between. CDR3 size: 14 residues. CDR3 sequence: CAIRQWALNTEAFF. The CDR3 DNA reads as TGTGCCATCAGGCAATGGGCACTGAACACTGAAGCTTTCTTT.

This chain connects TRBV5-1 to TRBJ2-1; D unresolved. Germline CDR1 reads SGHRS; CDR2 reads YFSETQ. V was shortened by 4 bases and J by 0 bases, with 17 bases between the two germline ends. The CDR3 is made up of 17 amino acids. CDR3 bases: TGCGCCAGCAGCCGAAACTTGAAATCCAGCTCCTACAATGAGCAGTTCTTC. This codes for CASSRNLKSSSYNEQFF.

The genes are TRBV11-2 and TRBJ2-7, with a possible D match to TRBD2 (6 bases). CDR3 length: 15 amino acids. Per the germline V gene, CDR1 is SGHAT and CDR2 is FQNNGV. V shed 1 base and J shed 1 base, with 11 bases lying between them. CDR3 loop: CASSLAGAWSYEQYF. CDR3 nucleotide sequence: TGTGCCAGCAGCTTAGCGGGAGCGTGGTCCTACGAGCAGTACTTC.

The rearrangement joins TRBV15 to TRBJ1-4, with 10 nucleotides matching TRBD1. Germline CDR1 and CDR2: LNHNV and YYDKDF (reference sequence). The ends lost 1 base at V and 7 bases at J; junction bases unmatched: 3. This CDR3 is built from 15 residues. The DNA of the CDR3 is TGTGCCACCAGCAGAGGGACAGGGGGAGGTGAAAAACTGTTTTTT. As protein: CATSRGTGGGEKLFF.

This chain connects TRBV5-4 to TRBJ2-5; TRBD1 or TRBD2 may be the D gene (5 bases each). Germline lookup yields CDR1 SGHNT and CDR2 YYREEE (reference sequence). V lost 1 base and J lost 1, with 11 bases in between. The CDR3 totals 15 residues. The CDR3 region has the DNA TGTGCCAGCAGCTTGCTAGCAGGGCCCCAAGAGACCCAGTACTTC. The encoded protein is CASSLLAGPQETQYF.

The chain is built from TRBV15 and TRBJ2-3; D possibly corresponds to TRBD1 (6 bases). Trimming removed 5 bases at V and 2 bases at J, with 14 bases between. The CDR3 has 15 amino acids. Germline CDR1 LNHNV, CDR2 YYDKDF (reference sequence). CDR3 amino acids: CATSLRQESTDTQYF. In DNA form, the CDR3 reads TGTGCCACCAGCCTCAGACAGGAGTCCACAGATACGCAGTATTTT. The entire variable domain, with the rest obtained from reference TRBV15 and TRBJ2-3, is as follows: DAMVIQNPRYQVTQFGKPVTLSCSQTLNHNVMYWYQQKSSQAPKLLFHYYDKDFNNEADTPDNFQSRRPNTSFCFLDIRSPGLGDTAMYLCATSLRQESTDTQYFGPGTRLTVL.

This chain uses TRBV5-1 with TRBJ2-7; D is unclear. Between the trimmed V and J ends, which lost 0 bases and 5 bases, there was a span of 12 bases. This CDR3 is built from 14 residues. Germline-derived CDR1 and CDR2 are SGHRS and YFSETQ. CDR3 sequence (DNA): TGCGCCAGCAGCTTGGCCGGCCCAAGGGACGAGCAGTACTTC. Protein product: CASSLAGPRDEQYF.